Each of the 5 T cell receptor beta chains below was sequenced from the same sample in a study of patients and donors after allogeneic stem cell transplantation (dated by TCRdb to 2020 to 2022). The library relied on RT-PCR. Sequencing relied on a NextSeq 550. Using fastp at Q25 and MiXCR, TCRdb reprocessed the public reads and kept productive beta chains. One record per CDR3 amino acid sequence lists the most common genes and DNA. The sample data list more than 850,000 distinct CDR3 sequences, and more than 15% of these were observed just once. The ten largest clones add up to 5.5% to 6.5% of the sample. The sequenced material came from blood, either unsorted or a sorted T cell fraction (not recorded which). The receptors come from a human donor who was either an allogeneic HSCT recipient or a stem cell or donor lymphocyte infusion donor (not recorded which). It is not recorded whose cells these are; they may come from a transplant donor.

The CDR3: CATSTLGGEQFF. CDR3 DNA sequence: TGTGCCACCAGCACCCTCGGGGGTGAGCAGTTCTTC. The chain links TRBV15 to TRBJ2-1, with D perhaps matching TRBD2 (6 bases). Looked up from germline, CDR1 is LNHNV and CDR2 is YYDKDF (reference sequence). The CDR3 extends over 12 amino acids. The V and J ends lost 4 bases and 9 bases respectively, with 10 bases between them.

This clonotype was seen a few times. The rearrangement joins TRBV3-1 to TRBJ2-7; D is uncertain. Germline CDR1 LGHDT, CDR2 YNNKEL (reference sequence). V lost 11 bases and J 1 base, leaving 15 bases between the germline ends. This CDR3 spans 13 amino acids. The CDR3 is CASGLRQSYEQYF. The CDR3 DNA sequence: TGTGCCTCCGGCCTGAGGCAGTCCTACGAGCAGTACTTC.

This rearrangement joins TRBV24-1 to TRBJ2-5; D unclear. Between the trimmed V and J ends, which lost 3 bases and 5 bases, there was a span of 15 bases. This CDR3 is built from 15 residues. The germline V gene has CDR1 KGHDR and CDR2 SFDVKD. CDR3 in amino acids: CATSDPRSIGETQYF. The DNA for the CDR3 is TGTGCCACCAGTGATCCCCGTTCAATTGGGGAGACCCAGTACTTC.

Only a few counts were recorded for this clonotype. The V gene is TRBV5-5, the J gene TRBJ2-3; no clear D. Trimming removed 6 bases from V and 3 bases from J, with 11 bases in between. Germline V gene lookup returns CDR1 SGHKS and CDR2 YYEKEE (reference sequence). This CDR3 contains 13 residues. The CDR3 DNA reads TGTGCCAGCATCGATCTAGGGACAGATACGCAGTATTTT. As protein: CASIDLGTDTQYF. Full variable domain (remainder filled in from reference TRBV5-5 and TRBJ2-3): DAGVTQSPTHLIKTRGQQVTLRCSPISGHKSVSWYQQVLGQGPQFIFQYYEKEERGRGNFPDRFSARQFPNYSSELNVNALLLGDSALYLCASIDLGTDTQYFGPGTRLTVL.

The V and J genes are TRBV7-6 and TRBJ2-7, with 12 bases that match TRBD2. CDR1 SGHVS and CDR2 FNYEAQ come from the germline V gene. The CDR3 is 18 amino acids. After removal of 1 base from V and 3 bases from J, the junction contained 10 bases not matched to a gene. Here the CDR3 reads CASSLVLGGLAGHYEQYF. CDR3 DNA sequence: TGTGCCAGCAGCTTAGTCCTTGGGGGACTAGCGGGCCACTACGAGCAGTACTTC.